The rows below give T cell receptor beta chains drawn from one sample of a study of siplizumab effects on memory and regulatory T cells. Profiling relied on immunoSEQ multiplex PCR, and the TCRdb table lists in-frame clones only, not all of them. This sample has about 100,000 clones, with about 93% found just once. Sequenced: CD4+ T cells sorted from blood. Receptors were obtained from a human donor in good health. Both conserved end residues are part of each CDR3. D genes are given only for firm matches. The size field is filled for only some rows; it gives once, few, many or a size class.

V gene: TRBV19; D gene: .; J gene: TRBJ2-7; clone size: .; CDR3 protein: CASNPGIVSEQYF; CDR3 DNA: TGTGCCAGTAATCCGGGGATCGTGAGTGAGCAGTACTTC
V gene: TRBV28; D gene: .; J gene: TRBJ1-2; clone size: .; CDR3 protein: CASSLASYYGYTF; CDR3 DNA: TGTGCCAGCAGTTTGGCGTCCTACTATGGCTACACCTTC
V gene: TRBV18; D gene: .; J gene: TRBJ1-1; clone size: .; CDR3 protein: CASSGDVGTEAFF; CDR3 DNA: TGTGCCAGCTCAGGGGATGTGGGCACTGAAGCTTTCTTT
V gene: TRBV29-1; D gene: .; J gene: TRBJ2-7; clone size: once; CDR3 protein: CSVDKGGLTYEQYF; CDR3 DNA: TGCAGCGTTGATAAGGGGGGTCTCACCTACGAGCAGTACTTC
V gene: TRBV15; D gene: .; J gene: TRBJ1-3; clone size: .; CDR3 protein: CATSREGANSGNTIYF; CDR3 DNA: TGTGCCACCAGCAGAGAGGGGGCCAACTCTGGAAACACCATATATTTT
V gene: TRBV28; D gene: TRBD1; J gene: TRBJ1-2; clone size: .; CDR3 protein: CASRGDRTGEGYTF; CDR3 DNA: TGTGCCAGCAGAGGGGATAGAACAGGGGAGGGCTACACCTTC
V gene: TRBV27; D gene: .; J gene: TRBJ2-3; clone size: .; CDR3 protein: CASSPRNQDTQYF; CDR3 DNA: TGTGCCAGCAGCCCGCGAAATCAAGATACGCAGTATTTT
V gene: TRBV5-1; D gene: TRBD2; J gene: TRBJ2-7; clone size: .; CDR3 protein: CASSLEGQIWRRGAYEQYF; CDR3 DNA: TGCGCCAGCAGCTTGGAGGGACAAATATGGAGGCGGGGGGCCTACGAGCAGTACTTC
V gene: TRBV19; D gene: .; J gene: TRBJ2-4; clone size: .; CDR3 protein: CASSERGKRDIQYF; CDR3 DNA: TGTGCCAGTAGTGAGAGGGGGAAGCGGGACATTCAGTACTTC
V gene: TRBV11-2; D gene: .; J gene: TRBJ2-1; clone size: .; CDR3 protein: CASSLVLANEQFF; CDR3 DNA: TGTGCCAGCAGCTTAGTACTAGCCAATGAGCAGTTCTTC
V gene: TRBV6-5; D gene: .; J gene: TRBJ2-2; clone size: once; CDR3 protein: CASSWTNGELFF; CDR3 DNA: TGTGCCAGCAGCTGGACAAACGGGGAGCTGTTTTTT
V gene: TRBV18; D gene: .; J gene: TRBJ2-7; clone size: .; CDR3 protein: CASSRGKTAYEQYF; CDR3 DNA: TGTGCCAGCTCACGGGGCAAAACTGCCTACGAGCAGTACTTC
V gene: TRBV27; D gene: .; J gene: TRBJ1-1; clone size: .; CDR3 protein: CASSTRTARAVRNTEAFF; CDR3 DNA: TGTGCCAGCAGTACGAGGACAGCGAGGGCAGTGAGGAACACTGAAGCTTTCTTT
V gene: TRBV21-1; D gene: .; J gene: TRBJ1-5; clone size: once; CDR3 protein: CASSKDRPSGLSNQPQHF; CDR3 DNA: TGTGCCAGCAGCAAAGATCGCCCTTCGGGACTAAGCAATCAGCCCCAGCATTTT
V gene: TRBV19; D gene: TRBD2; J gene: TRBJ2-3; clone size: .; CDR3 protein: CASRTSGAKTDTQYF; CDR3 DNA: TGTGCCAGCCGGACTAGCGGAGCAAAGACAGATACGCAGTATTTT
V gene: TRBV5-8; D gene: .; J gene: TRBJ2-1; clone size: once; CDR3 protein: CASSLAGLYNEQFF; CDR3 DNA: TGTGCCAGCAGCTTGGCCGGCTTATACAATGAGCAGTTCTTC
V gene: TRBV28; D gene: .; J gene: TRBJ1-2; clone size: .; CDR3 protein: CASSFGGGRRSGYTF; CDR3 DNA: TGTGCCAGCAGTTTTGGGGGAGGGCGGCGAAGCGGCTACACCTTC
V gene: TRBV19; D gene: .; J gene: TRBJ2-3; clone size: .; CDR3 protein: CASSIAVAEVYTQYF; CDR3 DNA: TGTGCCAGTAGTATAGCGGTAGCGGAGGTCTATACGCAGTATTTT
V gene: TRBV2; D gene: .; J gene: TRBJ2-6; clone size: .; CDR3 protein: CASKRQPSGANVLTF; CDR3 DNA: TGTGCCAGCAAGAGACAACCCTCTGGGGCCAACGTCCTGACTTTC
V gene: TRBV27; D gene: .; J gene: TRBJ1-6; clone size: .; CDR3 protein: CASSYEGLGSPLHF; CDR3 DNA: TGTGCCAGCAGTTATGAGGGGTTGGGTTCACCCCTCCACTTT
V gene: TRBV28; D gene: .; J gene: TRBJ2-6; clone size: .; CDR3 protein: CASNSGANVLTF; CDR3 DNA: TGTGCCAGCAATTCTGGGGCCAACGTCCTGACTTTC
V gene: TRBV7-6; D gene: TRBD1; J gene: TRBJ2-7; clone size: .; CDR3 protein: CASSPTTGIEQYF; CDR3 DNA: TGTGCCAGCAGCCCTACGACAGGGATCGAGCAGTACTTC
V gene: TRBV7-8; D gene: .; J gene: TRBJ2-3; clone size: .; CDR3 protein: CASSLVLRGSTDTQYF; CDR3 DNA: TGTGCCAGCAGCTTAGTTTTGAGGGGGAGCACAGATACGCAGTATTTT
V gene: TRBV11-2; D gene: .; J gene: TRBJ2-3; clone size: .; CDR3 protein: CASSKWVVADTQYF; CDR3 DNA: TGTGCCAGCAGCAAGTGGGTAGTCGCAGATACGCAGTATTTT
V gene: TRBV7-2; D gene: .; J gene: TRBJ2-3; clone size: .; CDR3 protein: CASSRSRDTQYF; CDR3 DNA: TGTGCCAGCAGCAGATCACGAGATACGCAGTATTTT
V gene: TRBV29-1; D gene: .; J gene: TRBJ1-1; clone size: .; CDR3 protein: CSVDTGWGDAEAFF; CDR3 DNA: TGCAGCGTTGACACGGGGTGGGGAGACGCTGAAGCTTTCTTT
V gene: TRBV29-1; D gene: TRBD1; J gene: TRBJ2-1; clone size: .; CDR3 protein: CSGTTGQGYYNEQFF; CDR3 DNA: TGCAGCGGTACTACAGGACAGGGCTACTACAATGAGCAGTTCTTC
V gene: TRBV19; D gene: TRBD2; J gene: TRBJ2-7; clone size: .; CDR3 protein: CASSKLAGGLSEQYF; CDR3 DNA: TGTGCCAGTAGTAAATTAGCGGGAGGGCTCTCCGAGCAGTACTTC
V gene: TRBV6-5; D gene: .; J gene: TRBJ1-5; clone size: .; CDR3 protein: CASSYSGSNQPQHF; CDR3 DNA: TGTGCCAGCAGTTACTCGGGGAGCAATCAGCCCCAGCATTTT
V gene: TRBV5-1; D gene: TRBD2; J gene: TRBJ2-7; clone size: once; CDR3 protein: CASSFTGGGRLAGVPEQYF; CDR3 DNA: TGCGCCAGCAGCTTCACAGGAGGGGGGAGGCTAGCGGGAGTCCCCGAGCAGTACTTC
V gene: TRBV5-1; D gene: .; J gene: TRBJ2-3; clone size: .; CDR3 protein: CASSLGTSTDTQYF; CDR3 DNA: TGCGCCAGCAGCCTCGGGACTAGCACAGATACGCAGTATTTT
V gene: TRBV7-9; D gene: TRBD1; J gene: TRBJ1-1; clone size: once; CDR3 protein: CASSLVEGATEAFF; CDR3 DNA: TGTGCCAGCAGCTTAGTAGAGGGGGCGACTGAAGCTTTCTTT
V gene: TRBV10-2; D gene: .; J gene: TRBJ1-2; clone size: .; CDR3 protein: CASRSHVGYGYTF; CDR3 DNA: TGCGCCAGCAGGTCCCATGTAGGCTATGGCTACACCTTC
V gene: TRBV7-2; D gene: .; J gene: TRBJ2-5; clone size: .; CDR3 protein: CASSLAGRRETQYF; CDR3 DNA: TGTGCCAGCAGCTTAGCGGGACGAAGGGAGACCCAGTACTTC
V gene: TRBV7-6; D gene: .; J gene: TRBJ2-3; clone size: .; CDR3 protein: CASSLVGAEDTQYF; CDR3 DNA: TGTGCCAGCAGCTTAGTTGGGGCCGAGGATACGCAGTATTTT
V gene: TRBV4-1; D gene: TRBD2; J gene: TRBJ2-7; clone size: .; CDR3 protein: CASSQGPTSGIQNEQYF; CDR3 DNA: TGCGCCAGCAGCCAGGGACCGACTAGCGGGATTCAAAACGAGCAGTACTTC
V gene: TRBV19; D gene: .; J gene: TRBJ2-5; clone size: once; CDR3 protein: CASSSPDRSQKETQYF; CDR3 DNA: TGTGCCAGTAGTTCCCCCGACAGAAGTCAAAAAGAGACCCAGTACTTC
V gene: TRBV7-9; D gene: TRBD2; J gene: TRBJ2-3; clone size: once; CDR3 protein: CASSFGREVFWGTDTQYF; CDR3 DNA: TGTGCCAGCAGCTTTGGGCGGGAGGTTTTTTGGGGAACAGATACGCAGTATTTT
V gene: TRBV7-9; D gene: .; J gene: TRBJ1-1; clone size: .; CDR3 protein: CASSLAQDSEAFF; CDR3 DNA: TGTGCCAGCAGCTTAGCGCAAGACAGTGAAGCTTTCTTT
V gene: TRBV18; D gene: TRBD1; J gene: TRBJ1-2; clone size: .; CDR3 protein: CASSPQQGEHGYTF; CDR3 DNA: TGTGCCAGCTCACCTCAACAGGGGGAGCATGGCTACACCTTC
V gene: TRBV7-3; D gene: .; J gene: TRBJ2-1; clone size: .; CDR3 protein: CASSWGRSSYNEQFF; CDR3 DNA: TGTGCCAGCAGCTGGGGCAGGAGCTCCTACAATGAGCAGTTCTTC
V gene: TRBV28; D gene: .; J gene: TRBJ1-2; clone size: .; CDR3 protein: CASSLQGNYGYTF; CDR3 DNA: TGTGCCAGCAGTTTACAGGGGAACTATGGCTACACCTTC
V gene: TRBV18; D gene: TRBD1; J gene: TRBJ1-2; clone size: once; CDR3 protein: CASSTDRRNGYTF; CDR3 DNA: TGTGCCAGCTCAACGGACAGGAGGAATGGCTACACCTTC
V gene: TRBV5-4; D gene: .; J gene: TRBJ1-4; clone size: once; CDR3 protein: CASSPGIPPGHEKLFF; CDR3 DNA: TGTGCCAGCAGCCCAGGGATTCCCCCGGGCCATGAAAAACTGTTTTTT
V gene: TRBV7-3; D gene: .; J gene: TRBJ2-2; clone size: once; CDR3 protein: CASSLDSASNTGELFF; CDR3 DNA: TGTGCCAGCAGCTTAGATTCGGCTTCGAACACCGGGGAGCTGTTTTTT
V gene: TRBV10-3; D gene: .; J gene: TRBJ2-7; clone size: once; CDR3 protein: CAISESGRRRYEQYF; CDR3 DNA: TGTGCCATCAGTGAGTCGGGAAGGAGGAGATACGAGCAGTACTTC